This T cell receptor beta chain was profiled in a study of T cell responses to AZD1222 COVID-19 vaccine. Study-level points and caveats: Unmutated regions of variants are reportedly targeted by nearly half of spike-specific TCRs.

Comments on this clone: Its specificity is unknown.

Trimming took off 1 base at V and 8 bases at J, with 8 bases between the two ends. This CDR3 has 12 amino acids. CDR1 and CDR2 (germline): PRHDT, FYEKMQ (reference sequence). TCRdb's copy holds only in-frame clones and misses some; the assay was immunoSEQ multiplex PCR. The table includes some 120,000 clones, roughly nine tenths detected once. Sequenced material: peripheral blood, taken on day 0 of AZD1222 vaccination. This TCR was recovered from an adult in good health. This rearrangement joins TRBV13 to TRBJ1-1; the D is unclear. The CDR3 DNA reads as TGTGCCAGCAGCTTAGCCCCGCAAGAAGCTTTCTTT. Translated, it gives CASSLAPQEAFF.